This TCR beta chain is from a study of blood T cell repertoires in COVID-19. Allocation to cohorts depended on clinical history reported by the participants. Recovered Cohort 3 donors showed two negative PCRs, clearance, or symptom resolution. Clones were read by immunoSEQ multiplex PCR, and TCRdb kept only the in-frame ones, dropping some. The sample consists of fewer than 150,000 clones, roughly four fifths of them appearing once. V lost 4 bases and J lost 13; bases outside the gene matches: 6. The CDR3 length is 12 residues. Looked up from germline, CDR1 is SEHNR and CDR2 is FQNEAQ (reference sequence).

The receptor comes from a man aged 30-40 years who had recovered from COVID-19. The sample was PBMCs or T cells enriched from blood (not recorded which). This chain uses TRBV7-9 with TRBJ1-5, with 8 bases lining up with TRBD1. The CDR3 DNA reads TGTGCCAGCAGCTCCCAGGGGGCCCTACAGCATTTT. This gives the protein CASSSQGALQHF.